The 14 T cell receptor beta chains in this list originate from one sample, sequenced in a study of OX40 agonist ivuxolimab in advanced cancers. TCRdb's copy holds only in-frame clones and misses some; the assay was immunoSEQ multiplex PCR. Here the sample spans about 24,000 clones, over 80% being singletons. Sequences were derived from CD4+ or CD8+ T cells sorted from blood, sampled in a trial of the OX40 agonist ivuxolimab. Source of these receptors: an adult with an advanced solid tumor such as melanoma, head and neck, liver or kidney cancer.

This chain joins TRBV15 and TRBJ2-1; D call uncertain. This CDR3 contains 14 residues. The germline CDR1 and CDR2 sequences are LNHNV and YYDKDF (reference sequence). Between the trimmed V and J ends, which lost 0 bases and 10 bases, there was a span of 13 bases. The CDR3 nucleotides read TGTGCCACCAGCAGAGATCCGTTCATCCGCGAGCAGTTCTTC. This codes for CATSRDPFIREQFF.

This clone was found once. This chain connects TRBV28 to TRBJ2-5; 7 nucleotides match TRBD2. Germline V CDR1 and CDR2: MDHEN, SYDVKM. The CDR3 has 14 amino acids. V was clipped by 6 bases and J by 5 bases; unmatched bases: 9. The CDR3 coding sequence is TGTGCCAGCAGCTGGGGAGGGGTGAAGGAGACCCAGTACTTC. It specifies CASSWGGVKETQYF.

The rearrangement links TRBV11-2 to TRBJ2-7; a weak D match, TRBD1 (6 bases). Trimming took off 7 bases at V and 3 bases at J, with 10 bases between the two ends. The germline CDR1 and CDR2 sequences are SGHAT and FQNNGV. This CDR3 is built from 12 residues. This CDR3 is CASTSQGYEQYF. CDR3 DNA: TGTGCCAGCACCTCACAGGGCTACGAGCAGTACTTC.

The chain employs TRBV5-6 and TRBJ1-2, with D possibly being TRBD1 (6 bases). This CDR3 spans 16 amino acids. V gave up 2 bases and J gave up 8 bases, with 22 bases separating them. Germline CDR1 reads SGHDT; CDR2 reads YYEEEE. CDR3 nucleotides: TGTGCCAGCAGCTTCTCCCCCCGTGTGGCGGGACAAGGCTACACCTTC. It specifies CASSFSPRVAGQGYTF.

J is TRBJ2-6 and V is TRBV2, with TRBD1 identical over 8 bases. The CDR3 length is 15 residues. Trimming cost V 6 bases and J 2 bases; bases outside gene matches: 3. Germline loops: CDR1 SNHLY, CDR2 FYNNEI. CDR3 nucleotide sequence: TGTGCCAGCAGGGAGACAGGGGCTGGGGCCAACGTCCTGACTTTC. Translating it yields CASRETGAGANVLTF.

The V and J genes are TRBV25-1 and TRBJ2-3, with no clear D. Germline CDR1 is MGHDK and CDR2 is SYGVNS. This CDR3 comprises 12 residues. V was clipped by 5 bases and J by 0 bases, with 3 bases between them. CDR3 loop: CASSLSTDTQYF. The CDR3 nucleotides read TGTGCCAGCAGTCTAAGCACAGATACGCAGTATTTT.

V and J are TRBV18 and TRBJ2-3, with 8 bases fitting TRBD2. Germline trimming cut 6 bases from V and 0 bases from J; bases unmatched to any gene: 2. Germline V CDR1 and CDR2: KGHSH, LQKENI. There are 14 residues in the CDR3. The CDR3 DNA reads TGTGCCAGCTCTGCTAGCGGGAGCACAGATACGCAGTATTTT. Translation gives CASSASGSTDTQYF.

V usage is TRBV19 and J usage is TRBJ1-1; a possible D gene is TRBD1 (6 bases). Germline V gene lookup returns CDR1 LNHDA and CDR2 SQIVND (reference sequence). This CDR3 has 11 residues. Deletions cut 10 bases from V and 11 bases from J, with 17 bases between. The CDR3 bases are TGTGCCACCAGAGGGGGGGGGCAGGCTTTCTTT. It yields the protein CATRGGGQAFF.

The CDR3 sequence: CASSQDLLGRGTDTQYF. CDR3 in DNA: TGCGCCAGCAGCCAAGATCTTCTGGGCAGGGGCACAGATACGCAGTATTTT. The J gene is TRBJ2-3, the V gene TRBV4-3; D perhaps matches TRBD1 (5 bases). This CDR3 region has 17 residues. Trimming removed 0 bases from V and 1 base from J, with 14 bases in between. Germline lookup yields CDR1 LGHNA and CDR2 YSLEER.

This chain links TRBV29-1 with TRBJ1-2; D unclear. Trimming took 3 bases from V and 4 from J, leaving 9 bases between them. The CDR3 contains 12 residues. Germline CDR1 reads SQVTM; CDR2 reads ANQGSEA. CDR3 in amino acids: CSVEQAIYGYTF. In DNA, the CDR3 is TGCAGCGTTGAGCAGGCGATCTATGGCTACACCTTC.

The chain couples TRBV2 to TRBJ2-5; D unresolved. This CDR3 has 15 residues. The germline gives CDR1 SNHLY, CDR2 FYNNEI. Trimming cost V 1 base and J 0 bases, with 9 bases left between them. CDR3 amino acids: CASSEEGRDQETQYF. DNA of the CDR3: TGTGCCAGCAGTGAAGAGGGCCGGGACCAAGAGACCCAGTACTTC.

This chain connects TRBV25-1 to TRBJ1-3; D remains ambiguous. Deletions cut 4 bases from V and 0 bases from J, with 13 bases between. The CDR3 totals 16 residues. The germline gives CDR1 MGHDK, CDR2 SYGVNS. This CDR3 is CASSASDVYSGNTIYF. For the CDR3, the DNA is TGTGCCAGCAGTGCCTCGGACGTTTACTCTGGAAACACCATATATTTT.

The chain employs TRBV2 and TRBJ1-4; D unresolved. The ends were cut back, 8 bases at V and 0 bases at J, with 10 bases in the middle. The germline V gene has CDR1 SNHLY and CDR2 FYNNEI. The CDR3 has 14 amino acids. CDR3 nucleotide sequence: TGTGCCAGCCTTTTTTCGCCAACTAATGAAAAACTGTTTTTT. Encoded protein: CASLFSPTNEKLFF.

This clone was recorded only once. Additional DNA sequences in this sample encode the identical CDR3. The chain links TRBV27 to TRBJ2-7; 8 positions match TRBD2. Unmatched junction bases numbered 19, after V lost 8 bases and J lost 7 bases. Germline-derived CDR1 and CDR2 are MNHEY and SMNVEV (reference sequence). This CDR3 is 16 amino acids long. CDR3 region: CASGLRKSGSWVEQYF. DNA for the CDR3: TGTGCCAGCGGACTAAGGAAAAGCGGGAGCTGGGTTGAGCAGTACTTC.